This TCR beta chain is from a study of cytomegalovirus exposure and HLA in healthy donors. The sample holds one count of this clone. Its specificity is not known. The CDR3 has 13 residues. With 4 bases removed from V and 7 bases from J, the gap between germline ends came to 11 bases. Germline CDR1 is SEHNR and CDR2 is FQNEAQ (reference sequence). Overall study findings and caveats: Later genetic work tied a missense DCLRE1C variant to beta-chain V and J trimming. The number of N-insertions in an Asian-associated ancestry cluster was reportedly below the approximately 680-donor mean in a later analysis.

Primers included in the PCR were 60 Vbeta and 13 Jbeta primers. Sequenced by immunoSEQ multiplex PCR; TCRdb stores in-frame clones only, minus some. There are roughly 150,000 clones in the sample; more than 70% occur only once, and about 11% lies in the top ten. This clonotype was sampled from a man aged 18 to 29 in good health and CMV-seropositive. Sequencing was performed on PBMCs. This sequence joins TRBV7-9 and TRBJ2-1; D uncertain. The CDR3 DNA reads as TGTGCCAGCAGCTCATTGACACCAAATGAGCAGTTCTTC. It codes for CASSSLTPNEQFF.